What follows describes a single T cell receptor beta chain. The antigen is not known. A clone one base away is much larger, so this may be a read error. The entry originates in a study of regulatory T cells in long-lasting Graves disease. On the study more broadly: For a period under 3 months, newly diagnosed Graves' patients had taken antithyroid drugs.

Time point reported: newly diagnosed GD, antithyroid drugs for less than 3 months. PBMC-extracted RNA yielded the TCR library. EDTA tubes held roughly 9.2 milliliters of peripheral blood from each patient. The germline gives CDR1 SGHRS, CDR2 YFSETQ. Trimming took 4 bases from V and 1 from J; bases not matched to a gene: 8. The CDR3 is made up of 16 amino acids. Findings of the study overall: Persistent Graves' patients showed less TCR diversity than newly diagnosed ones. There were preferences for TRBV28, TRBJ1-2 and TRBJ2-5 in persistent disease.

The authors built TCR beta libraries using iRepertoire HTBI primers and Arm-PCR of CDR3 regions. TCRdb recomputed calls from the multiplex PCR reads with MiXCR, one row per CDR3 protein. The data show about 320,000 distinct CDR3 sequences, with 15% to 20% seen just once and 38% held by the top ten. The sequence came from a female donor with Graves disease. This sequence joins TRBV5-1 and TRBJ2-7, with 10 nucleotides matching TRBD1. The specimen comprised peripheral blood mononuclear cells (PBMCs), sampled at new diagnosis, from a patient treated with antithyroid drugs. The CDR3 region has the DNA TGCGCCAGCAGCAGGGGACAGGGGTCGGCATCCTACGAGCAGTACTTC. Protein: CASSRGQGSASYEQYF. The whole variable domain, filled in from reference TRBV5-1 and TRBJ2-7, reads KAGVTQTPRYLIKTRGQQVTLSCSPISGHRSVSWYQQTPGQGLQFLFEYFSETQRNKGNFPGRFSGRQFSNSRSEMNVSTLELGDSALYLCASSRGQGSASYEQYFGPGTRLTVT.